This T cell receptor (beta chain) was captured in a study of OX40 agonist ivuxolimab in advanced cancers. Study at large: Ivuxolimab, which is an agonistic anti-OX40 (CD134) antibody, was administered to the patients. People in dose escalation had one of these cancers: hepatocellular carcinoma, melanoma, renal cell or head and neck cancer.

Per germline, CDR1 SQVTM and CDR2 ANQGSEA. This CDR3 is built from 14 residues. The germline V and J ends were trimmed by 6 bases and 6 bases, with 18 bases remaining between them. The assay was immunoSEQ multiplex PCR, and TCRdb's table has in-frame clones only and misses some. This sample has about 26,000 clones, with around 79% found just once. The rearrangement joins TRBV29-1 to TRBJ2-1, with D perhaps TRBD1 or TRBD2 (7 bases each). This TCR came from an adult with an advanced solid tumor such as melanoma, head and neck, liver or kidney cancer. Sequencing was performed on CD4+ or CD8+ T cells sorted from blood, taken in a trial of the OX40 agonist ivuxolimab. CDR3 in amino acids: CSVAGGEVINEQFF. The DNA for the CDR3 is TGCAGCGTGGCAGGGGGGGAGGTGATCAATGAGCAGTTCTTC.